Below, 13 T cell receptor beta chains from the same sample are listed, as sequenced in a study of Graves' ophthalmopathy and Graves' hyperthyroidism. TCR beta CDR3 regions were amplified from RNA transcripts. Investigators did first-round RT-PCR with HTBI primers, then second-round multiplex PCR. TCRdb reprocessed the multiplex PCR reads with MiXCR, giving one entry per CDR3 protein. This table has around 600,000 distinct CDR3 sequences, about 41% appearing once. The sample taken for sequencing was peripheral blood. These receptors all stem from an adult man with Graves' ophthalmopathy.

The CDR3 DNA reads as TGCAGCGTTGATCAGGGGGCCAAGGAAAAACTGTTTTTT. Translated, it gives CSVDQGAKEKLFF. The rearrangement uses TRBV29-1 and TRBJ1-4; 8 nucleotides line up with TRBD1. The CDR3 has 13 amino acids. V shed 3 bases, J shed 8 bases, and the junction held 5 bases outside the gene matches. CDR1 is SQVTM and CDR2 is ANQGSEA in the germline V gene.

This clonotype showed up many times. The CDR3 loop reads CASSFGYTEAFF. CDR3 sequence (DNA): TGTGCCAGCAGCTTCGGTTACACTGAAGCTTTCTTT. The rearrangement links TRBV5-4 to TRBJ1-1; D is unclear. The CDR3 sequence is 12 residues long. The V and J ends lost 2 bases and 3 bases respectively, with 5 bases between them. The germline CDR1 and CDR2 sequences are SGHNT and YYREEE (reference sequence).

The sample holds many counts of this clonotype. The chain links TRBV19 to TRBJ2-7, with D uncertain. Trimming shortened V by 3 bases and J by 0 bases, and 9 bases separated the two germline ends. Germline CDR1 LNHDA, CDR2 SQIVND (reference sequence). CDR3 length equals 14 residues. This chain's CDR3 is CASSISDNSYEQYF. CDR3 DNA: TGTGCCAGTAGTATCTCGGATAACTCCTACGAGCAGTACTTC.

This chain connects TRBV7-9 to TRBJ1-1, with TRBD1 matching over 9 bases. Looked up from germline, CDR1 is SEHNR and CDR2 is FQNEAQ (reference sequence). This CDR3 contains 14 residues. J gave up 5 bases and V 2 bases, and 3 bases lay outside the gene matches. The CDR3 DNA follows: TGTGCCAGCAGCTTACTACAGGGGGCAACTGAAGCTTTCTTT. This translates into CASSLLQGATEAFF.

This clonotype appeared many times. The V gene is TRBV9, the J gene TRBJ2-7; tentatively, D is TRBD2 (6 bases). CDR1 SGDLS and CDR2 YYNGEE come from the germline V gene. The CDR3 spans 15 residues. Trimming removed 0 bases at V and 0 bases at J, with 10 bases between. CDR3 nucleotide sequence: TGTGCCAGCAGCGTAGGGAGGGGAAGCTCCTACGAGCAGTACTTC. Translated, it gives CASSVGRGSSYEQYF.

With regard to this clonotype: Since a much larger clone is just one base distant, this may be a read error. This chain links TRBV11-1 with TRBJ2-7, with a weak D call TRBD2 (5 bases). CDR1 and CDR2 from the germline V gene are SGHAT and FQDESV (reference sequence). CDR3 length: 14 residues. The V end was cut by 7 bases, the J end by 2 bases, with 15 bases between. This CDR3 is CASNASGGPYEQYF. For the CDR3, the DNA is TGTGCCAGCAACGCGTCCGGAGGACCCTACGAGCAGTACTTC.

This clonotype was counted at least ten times. V gene TRBV12-3 or TRBV12-4 combines with J gene TRBJ2-7; TRBD1 is a possible D gene (6 bases). The CDR3 spans 13 residues. The ends were cut back, 6 bases at V and 5 bases at J, with 14 bases in the middle. CDR3 amino acids: CASSTQGFDEQYF. CDR3 in DNA: TGTGCCAGCAGCACACAGGGCTTCGACGAGCAGTACTTC.

V and J are TRBV20-1 and TRBJ2-3; no clear D. CDR1 DFQATT and CDR2 SNEGSKA come from the germline V gene (reference sequence). Trimming took 2 bases from V and 6 from J, leaving 9 bases between them. The CDR3 totals 12 residues. Here the CDR3 reads CSARKSTDTQYF. For the CDR3, the DNA is TGCAGTGCTAGAAAGAGTACGGATACGCAGTATTTT.

The rearrangement links TRBV12-3 or TRBV12-4 to TRBJ2-5; 13 nucleotides match TRBD2. After removal of 3 bases from V and 1 base from J, the junction contained 5 bases not matched to a gene. The CDR3 has 17 amino acids. CDR3 amino acids: CASSFRLAGGFQETQYF. The CDR3 nucleotides read TGTGCCAGCAGTTTTCGACTAGCGGGGGGCTTCCAAGAGACCCAGTACTTC.

The CDR3 here is CSARERQGAETQYF. Written as DNA, the CDR3 is TGCAGTGCTAGAGAGCGACAGGGGGCCGAGACCCAGTACTTC. The chain has TRBV20-1 and TRBJ2-5; 10 positions match TRBD1. The CDR3 runs to 14 residues. Germline values: CDR1 DFQATT, CDR2 SNEGSKA (reference sequence). V was clipped by 0 bases and J by 5 bases; unmatched bases: 3.

This clonotype was detected many times. The chain recombines TRBV29-1 with TRBJ1-1; the match to TRBD1 covers 7 bases. V dropped 5 bases and J dropped 3; count of bases not matched to a gene: 3. Per the germline V gene, CDR1 is SQVTM and CDR2 is ANQGSEA. This CDR3 spans 12 amino acids. CDR3 in amino acids: CSVLDRDTEAFF. The CDR3 DNA reads as TGCAGCGTTCTTGACAGGGACACTGAAGCTTTCTTT.

The chain is built from TRBV7-9 and TRBJ2-2, with 9 bases fitting TRBD1. Losses at the gene ends were 1 base for V and 3 bases for J; bases not matched to a gene: 6. The germline CDR1 and CDR2 sequences are SEHNR and FQNEAQ (reference sequence). The CDR3 loop spans 17 amino acids. In nucleotides, the CDR3 is TGTGCCAGCAGCTTAGTTCCCGGGACAGGGTACACCGGGGAGCTGTTTTTT. Its protein product is CASSLVPGTGYTGELFF.

This clonotype was observed a handful of times. A single base separates this from a much larger clone, so it may be a read error. The chain has TRBV10-3 and TRBJ1-4; D remains ambiguous. Germline V gene data show CDR1 as ENHRY and CDR2 as SYGVKD. V gave up 4 bases and J gave up 3 bases, with 12 bases separating them. This CDR3 comprises 15 residues. As DNA, the CDR3 is TGTGCCATCAGTGCCACGACTCTTCCTAATGAAAAACTGTTTTTT. It encodes CAISATTLPNEKLFF.